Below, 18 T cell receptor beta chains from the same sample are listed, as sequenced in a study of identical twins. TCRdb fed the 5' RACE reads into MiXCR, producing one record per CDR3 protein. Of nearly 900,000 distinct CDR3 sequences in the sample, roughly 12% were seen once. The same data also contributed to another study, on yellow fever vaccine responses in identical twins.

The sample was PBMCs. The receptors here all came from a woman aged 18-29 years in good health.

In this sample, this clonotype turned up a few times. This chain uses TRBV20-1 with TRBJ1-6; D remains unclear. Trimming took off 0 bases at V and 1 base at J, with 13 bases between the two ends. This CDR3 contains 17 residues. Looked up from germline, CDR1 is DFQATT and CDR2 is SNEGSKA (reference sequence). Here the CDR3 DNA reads TGCAGTGCTAGAGATCTGGAGTCCAGGTCCTATAATTCACCCCTCCACTTT. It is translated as CSARDLESRSYNSPLHF.

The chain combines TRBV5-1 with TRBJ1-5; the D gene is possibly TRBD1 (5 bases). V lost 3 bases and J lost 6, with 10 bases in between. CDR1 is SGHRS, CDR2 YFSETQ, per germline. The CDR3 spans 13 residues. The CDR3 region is CASSYGAGQPQHF. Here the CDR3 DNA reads TGCGCCAGCAGCTACGGGGCGGGTCAGCCCCAGCATTTT.

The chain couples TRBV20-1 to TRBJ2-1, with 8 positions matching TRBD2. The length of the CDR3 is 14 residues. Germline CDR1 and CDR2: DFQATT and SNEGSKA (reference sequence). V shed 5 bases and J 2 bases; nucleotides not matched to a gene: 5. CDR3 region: CSAGTSQAYNEQFF. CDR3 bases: TGCAGTGCTGGGACTAGTCAGGCCTACAATGAGCAGTTCTTC.

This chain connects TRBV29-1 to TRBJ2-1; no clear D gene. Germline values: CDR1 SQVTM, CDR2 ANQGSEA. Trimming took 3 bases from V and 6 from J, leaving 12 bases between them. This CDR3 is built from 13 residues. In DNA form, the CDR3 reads TGCAGCGTTGAGACGGGCATGACCAATGAGCAGTTCTTC. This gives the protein CSVETGMTNEQFF.

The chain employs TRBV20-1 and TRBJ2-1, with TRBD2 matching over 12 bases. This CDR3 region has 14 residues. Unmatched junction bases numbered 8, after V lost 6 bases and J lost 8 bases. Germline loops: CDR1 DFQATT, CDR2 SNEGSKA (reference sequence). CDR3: CSAIGLAGMDEQFF. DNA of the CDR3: TGCAGTGCCATCGGACTAGCGGGGATGGATGAGCAGTTCTTC.

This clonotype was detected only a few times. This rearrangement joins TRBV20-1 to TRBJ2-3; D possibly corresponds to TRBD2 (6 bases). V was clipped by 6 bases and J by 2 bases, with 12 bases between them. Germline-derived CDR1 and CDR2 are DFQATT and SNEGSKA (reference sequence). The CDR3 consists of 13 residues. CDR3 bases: TGCAGTGCGCCGGGAGACTACACAGATACGCAGTATTTT. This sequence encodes CSAPGDYTDTQYF.

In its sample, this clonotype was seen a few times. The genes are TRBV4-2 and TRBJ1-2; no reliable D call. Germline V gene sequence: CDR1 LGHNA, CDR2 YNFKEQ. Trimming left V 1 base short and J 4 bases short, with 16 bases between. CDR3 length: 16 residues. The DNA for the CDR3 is TGTGCCAGCAGCCAAGTTTTTGATCCTGAAATCTATGGCTACACCTTC. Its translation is CASSQVFDPEIYGYTF.

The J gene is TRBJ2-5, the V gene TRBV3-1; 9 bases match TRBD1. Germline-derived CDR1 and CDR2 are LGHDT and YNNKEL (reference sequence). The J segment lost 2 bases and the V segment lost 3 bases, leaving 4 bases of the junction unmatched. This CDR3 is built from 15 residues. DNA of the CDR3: TGTGCCAGCAGCCACAGGGACAGGGTACAAGAGACCCAGTACTTC. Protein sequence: CASSHRDRVQETQYF.

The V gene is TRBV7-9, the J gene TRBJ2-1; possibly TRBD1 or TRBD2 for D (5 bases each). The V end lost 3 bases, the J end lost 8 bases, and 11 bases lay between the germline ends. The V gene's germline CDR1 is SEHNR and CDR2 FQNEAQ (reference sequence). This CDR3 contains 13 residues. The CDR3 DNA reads TGTGCCAGCAGCTTGGGTGTGGGGGATGAGCAGTTCTTC. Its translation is CASSLGVGDEQFF.

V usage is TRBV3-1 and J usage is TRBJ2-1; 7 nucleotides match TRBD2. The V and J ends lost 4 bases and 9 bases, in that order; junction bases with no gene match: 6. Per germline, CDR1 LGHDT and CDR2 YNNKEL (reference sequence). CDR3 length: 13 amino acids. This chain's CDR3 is CASSPGGRSEQFF. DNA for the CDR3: TGTGCCAGCAGCCCGGGCGGGAGAAGTGAGCAGTTCTTC.

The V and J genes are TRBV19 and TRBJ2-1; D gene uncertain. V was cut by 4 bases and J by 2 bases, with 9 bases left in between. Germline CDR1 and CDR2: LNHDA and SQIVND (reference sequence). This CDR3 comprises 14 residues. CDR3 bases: TGTGCCAGTAGTAATCCCGGAACCTACAATGAGCAGTTCTTC. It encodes CASSNPGTYNEQFF.

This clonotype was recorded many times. The chain's CDR3 is CASSSWTEETQYF. CDR3 coding DNA: TGTGCCAGCAGCTCCTGGACAGAAGAGACCCAGTACTTC. The chain combines TRBV7-2 with TRBJ2-5; TRBD1 might be the D (6 bases). Trimming shortened V by 4 bases and J by 3 bases, and 9 bases separated the two germline ends. CDR1 and CDR2 from the germline V gene are SGHTA and FQGNSA. The CDR3 consists of 13 residues.

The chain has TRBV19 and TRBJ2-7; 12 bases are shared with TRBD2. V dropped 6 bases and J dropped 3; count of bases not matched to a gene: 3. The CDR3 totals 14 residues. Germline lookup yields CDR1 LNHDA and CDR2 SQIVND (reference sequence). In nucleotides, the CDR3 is TGTGCCAGTAGAGGACTAGCGGGAAACTACGAGCAGTACTTC. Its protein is CASRGLAGNYEQYF.

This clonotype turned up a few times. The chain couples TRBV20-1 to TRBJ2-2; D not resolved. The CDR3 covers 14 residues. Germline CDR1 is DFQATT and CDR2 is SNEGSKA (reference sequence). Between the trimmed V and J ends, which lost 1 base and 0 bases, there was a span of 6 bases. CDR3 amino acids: CSARVLANTGELFF. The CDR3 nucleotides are TGCAGTGCTAGAGTCCTAGCGAACACCGGGGAGCTGTTTTTT.

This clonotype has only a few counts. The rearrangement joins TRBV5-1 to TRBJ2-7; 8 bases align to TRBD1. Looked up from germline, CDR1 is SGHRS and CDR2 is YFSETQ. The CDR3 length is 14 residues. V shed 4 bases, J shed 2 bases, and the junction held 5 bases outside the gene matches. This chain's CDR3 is CASSPQGVPYEQYF. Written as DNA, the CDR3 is TGCGCCAGCAGCCCACAGGGGGTACCCTACGAGCAGTACTTC.

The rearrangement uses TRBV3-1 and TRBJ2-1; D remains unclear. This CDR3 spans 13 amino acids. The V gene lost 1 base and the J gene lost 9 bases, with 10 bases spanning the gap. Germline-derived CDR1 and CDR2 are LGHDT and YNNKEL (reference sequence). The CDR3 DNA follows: TGTGCCAGCAGCCAAGGTGGTGACTCTGAGCAGTTCTTC. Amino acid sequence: CASSQGGDSEQFF.

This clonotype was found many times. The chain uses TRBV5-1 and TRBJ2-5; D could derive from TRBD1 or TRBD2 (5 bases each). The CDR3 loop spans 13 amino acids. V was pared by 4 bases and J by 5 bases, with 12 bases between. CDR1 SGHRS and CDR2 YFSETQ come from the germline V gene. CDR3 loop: CASSKRGGETQYF. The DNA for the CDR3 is TGCGCCAGCAGCAAGAGGGGTGGGGAGACCCAGTACTTC.

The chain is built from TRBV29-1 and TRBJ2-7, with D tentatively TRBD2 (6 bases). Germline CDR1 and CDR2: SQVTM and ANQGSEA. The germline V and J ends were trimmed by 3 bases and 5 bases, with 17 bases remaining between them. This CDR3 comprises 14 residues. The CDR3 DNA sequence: TGCAGCGTTGAGTACGGGAGCTCTGGGAACGAGCAGTACTTC. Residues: CSVEYGSSGNEQYF.